A selection of T cell receptor beta chains follows, all from one sample in a study of Ad26.COV2.S vaccination and SARS-CoV-2 variants. Measured with immunoSEQ multiplex PCR; TCRdb has only the in-frame clones, and not every one. This sample has tens of thousands of clones, with approximately 83% found just once. The material sequenced was peripheral blood, taken after recovery from COVID-19. These receptors came from a human donor who had recovered from COVID-19. Both conserved end residues are part of each CDR3. The D gene is left open where the match is weak. Expanded clones get a size class; other rows say once, few or many, or leave the size out.

>TRBJ1-1|TRBV3-1/TRBV3-2|.|once
CASSQAGRRTEAFF
TGTGCCAGCAGCCAGGCGGGGCGGCGAACTGAAGCTTTCTTT
>TRBJ2-4|TRBV19|TRBD1|.
CASSITKQGASQYF
TGTGCCAGTAGTATAACCAAACAGGGGGCTTCCCAGTACTTC
>TRBJ1-1|TRBV12-3/TRBV12-4|TRBD1|.
CASRPGQGAAAFF
TGTGCCAGCAGACCCGGACAGGGGGCTGCCGCTTTCTTT
>TRBJ2-5|TRBV7-9|.|.
CASSSAWGYLPQYF
TGTGCCAGCAGCTCAGCCTGGGGATATTTGCCCCAGTACTTC
>TRBJ2-4|TRBV6-1|.|.
CASSERGYAKNIQYF
TGTGCCAGCAGTGAACGGGGCTACGCCAAAAACATTCAGTACTTC
>TRBJ1-3|TRBV3-1/TRBV3-2|.|.
CASSHGGEENTIYF
TGTGCCAGCAGCCATGGAGGGGAGGAAAACACCATATATTTT
>TRBJ2-5|TRBV3-1/TRBV3-2|TRBD2|.
CASSQGAGVPQETQYF
TGTGCCAGCAGCCAAGGGGCGGGGGTTCCTCAAGAGACCCAGTACTTC
>TRBJ2-2|TRBV4-1|TRBD2|.
CASSDSGTRSTGELFF
TGCGCCAGCAGCGATTCCGGGACTAGGAGCACCGGGGAGCTGTTTTTT
>TRBJ2-2|TRBV24-1|.|.
CATSGRRDPFGTGELFF
TGTGCCACCAGTGGCCGAAGGGACCCATTTGGTACCGGGGAGCTGTTTTTT
>TRBJ2-1|TRBV19|TRBD2|.
CASSLRGASGSYEQFF
TGTGCCAGTAGTCTCCGGGGGGCTAGCGGGAGCTATGAGCAGTTCTTC
>TRBJ2-1|TRBV4-2|TRBD2|.
CASSLLAASGENNEQFF
TGTGCCAGCAGCCTCCTCGCTGCTAGCGGGGAGAACAATGAGCAGTTCTTC
>TRBJ2-7|TRBV14|TRBD1|few
CASSRDRVSSYEQYF
TGTGCCAGCAGCAGGGACAGGGTGAGCTCCTACGAGCAGTACTTC
>TRBJ1-3|TRBV19|.|.
CATSPTGTVIYF
TGTGCCACCTCCCCGACCGGGACGGTCATATATTTT
>TRBJ1-3|TRBV21-1|.|once
CASTPGRGNTIYF
TGTGCCAGCACCCCGGGGCGTGGAAACACCATATATTTT
>TRBJ1-1|TRBV6-5|.|.
CASIGPEQGATEAFF
TGTGCCAGCATCGGCCCGGAACAGGGCGCCACTGAAGCTTTCTTT
>TRBJ2-1|TRBV5-1|.|.
CASSSTVEYNNEQFF
TGCGCCAGCAGCTCGACGGTTGAGTACAACAATGAGCAGTTCTTC
>TRBJ2-1|TRBV24-1|.|.
CATRGRGTALNEQFF
TGTGCCACCAGAGGGAGAGGGACTGCCCTCAATGAGCAGTTCTTC
>TRBJ1-1|TRBV30|TRBD1|.
CAWVTGRGTEAFF
TGTGCCTGGGTGACAGGGCGTGGGACTGAAGCTTTCTTT
>TRBJ1-2|TRBV9|.|.
CASSPEDRSYGYTF
TGTGCCAGCAGCCCCGAGGACAGAAGCTATGGCTACACCTTC
>TRBJ1-1|TRBV12-3/TRBV12-4|.|.
CASSLEWSVEAFF
TGTGCCAGCAGTTTAGAGTGGTCGGTTGAAGCTTTCTTT
>TRBJ1-3|TRBV30|.|once
CAWSVGSQGQINTIYF
TGTGCCTGGAGTGTAGGGTCCCAGGGCCAGATCAACACCATATATTTT
>TRBJ2-7|TRBV20-1|TRBD1|.
CSASHGTGSYEQYF
TGCAGTGCTAGTCATGGGACAGGTTCCTACGAGCAGTACTTC
>TRBJ1-5|TRBV7-8|TRBD1|.
CASSFSGQGNQPQHF
TGTGCCAGCAGCTTTTCCGGACAGGGCAATCAGCCCCAGCATTTT
>TRBJ2-5|TRBV3-1/TRBV3-2|TRBD2|once
CASSQDSRSGGPFGETQYF
TGTGCCAGCAGCCAAGATTCCCGCAGCGGGGGGCCTTTTGGTGAGACCCAGTACTTC
>TRBJ1-5|TRBV5-1|.|.
CASSTPQGRSIYQYSNQPQHF
TGCGCCAGCTCGACCCCCCAGGGGAGATCCATATATCAATATAGCAATCAGCCCCAGCATTTT
>TRBJ2-4|TRBV4-1|.|.
CASSQDAARGGYIQYF
TGCGCCAGCAGCCAAGATGCGGCTAGGGGGGGGTACATTCAGTACTTC
>TRBJ1-1|TRBV2|.|.
CASSGGPQEAFF
TGTGCCAGCAGTGGGGGACCGCAAGAAGCTTTCTTT
>TRBJ2-5|TRBV24-1|TRBD2|.
CATSGGTSGLETQYF
TGTGCCACCAGTGGCGGGACTAGCGGACTTGAGACCCAGTACTTC
>TRBJ2-7|TRBV3-1/TRBV3-2|.|.
CASSQDGHYEQYF
TGTGCCAGCAGCCAAGATGGCCACTACGAGCAGTACTTC
>TRBJ1-1|TRBV19|.|.
CASSIEFRAFF
TGTGCCAGTAGTATAGAATTTAGAGCTTTCTTT
>TRBJ1-5|TRBV5-4|.|.
CASSHGGSNQPQHF
TGTGCCAGCAGCCATGGAGGGAGCAATCAGCCCCAGCATTTT
>TRBJ2-1|TRBV24-1|.|once
CATSDPRYPYNEQFF
TGTGCCACCAGTGACCCGAGATATCCCTACAATGAGCAGTTCTTC
>TRBJ2-7|TRBV27|TRBD1|few
CASSYRQGWYEQYF
TGTGCCAGCAGTTACCGACAGGGATGGTACGAGCAGTACTTC
>TRBJ2-2|TRBV5-1|.|few
CASSFRGGTNTGELFF
TGCGCCAGCAGCTTCAGGGGGGGTACAAACACCGGGGAGCTGTTTTTT
>TRBJ1-3|TRBV20-1|.|.
CSASMGIGGNTIYF
TGCAGTGCTAGTATGGGGATCGGTGGAAACACCATATATTTT
>TRBJ2-7|TRBV7-9|.|.
CASSGEELPSSYEQYF
TGTGCCAGCAGCGGTGAGGAGCTCCCGAGCTCCTACGAGCAGTACTTC
>TRBJ1-5|TRBV6-5|.|.
CASSLKGGDNQPQHF
TGTGCCAGCAGTTTGAAAGGGGGGGACAATCAGCCCCAGCATTTT
>TRBJ1-2|TRBV2|.|.
CASSELGGYTF
TGTGCCAGCAGTGAATTGGGGGGCTACACCTTC
>TRBJ2-1|TRBV30|.|.
CAWSVMGAFSYNEQFF
TGTGCCTGGAGTGTAATGGGGGCCTTCTCCTACAATGAGCAGTTCTTC
>TRBJ1-4|TRBV3-1/TRBV3-2|.|medium-sized
CASTQGSGGGITNEKLFF
TGTGCCAGCACCCAAGGTTCCGGAGGGGGAATAACTAATGAAAAACTGTTTTTT
>TRBJ2-5|TRBV5-5|.|.
CASSQGKATRETQYF
TGTGCCAGCAGCCAGGGTAAGGCAACGAGGGAGACCCAGTACTTC
>TRBJ1-2|TRBV6-5|.|once
CASSVEGGGGYTF
TGTGCCAGCAGCGTCGAGGGGGGAGGAGGCTACACCTTC
>TRBJ1-2|TRBV10-3|.|.
CAITPRGGHGYTF
TGTGCCATCACTCCCCGGGGGGGACATGGCTACACCTTC